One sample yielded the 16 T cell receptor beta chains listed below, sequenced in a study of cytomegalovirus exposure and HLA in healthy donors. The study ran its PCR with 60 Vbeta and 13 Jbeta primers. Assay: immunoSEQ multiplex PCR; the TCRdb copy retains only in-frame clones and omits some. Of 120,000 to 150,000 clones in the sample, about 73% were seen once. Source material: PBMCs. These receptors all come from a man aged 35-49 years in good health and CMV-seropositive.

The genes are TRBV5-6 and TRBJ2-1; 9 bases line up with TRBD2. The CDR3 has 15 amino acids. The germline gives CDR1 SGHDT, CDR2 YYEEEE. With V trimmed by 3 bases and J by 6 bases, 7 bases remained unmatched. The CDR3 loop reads CASSSSGTPPNEQFF. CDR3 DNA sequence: TGTGCCAGCAGCTCTAGCGGGACCCCGCCCAATGAGCAGTTCTTC.

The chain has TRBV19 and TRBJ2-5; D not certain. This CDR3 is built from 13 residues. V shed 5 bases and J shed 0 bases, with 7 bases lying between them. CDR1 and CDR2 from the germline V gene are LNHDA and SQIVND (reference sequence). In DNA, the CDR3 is TGTGCCAGTAGTCAAAGCGACCAAGAGACCCAGTACTTC. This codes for CASSQSDQETQYF.

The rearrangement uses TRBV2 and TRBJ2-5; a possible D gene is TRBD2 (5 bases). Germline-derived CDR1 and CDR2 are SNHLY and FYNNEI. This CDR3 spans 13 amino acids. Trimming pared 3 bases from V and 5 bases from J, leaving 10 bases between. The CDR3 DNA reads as TGTGCCAGCAGTGAGTTTAGGAGGGAGACCCAGTACTTC. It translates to CASSEFRRETQYF.

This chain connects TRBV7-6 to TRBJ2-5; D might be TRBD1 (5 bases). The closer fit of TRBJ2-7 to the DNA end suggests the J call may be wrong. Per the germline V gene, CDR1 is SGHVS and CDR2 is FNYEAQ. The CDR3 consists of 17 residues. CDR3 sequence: CASSSTPLGQGTYEQYF. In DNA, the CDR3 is TGTGCCAGCAGCTCCACTCCGCTTGGTCAGGGAACCTACGAGCAGTACTTC.

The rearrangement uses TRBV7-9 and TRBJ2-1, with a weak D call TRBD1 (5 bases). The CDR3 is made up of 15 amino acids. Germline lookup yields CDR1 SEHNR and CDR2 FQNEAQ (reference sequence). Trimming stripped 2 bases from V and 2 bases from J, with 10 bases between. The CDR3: CASSLLGPTYNEQFF. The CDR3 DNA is TGTGCCAGCAGCTTACTGGGGCCAACCTACAATGAGCAGTTCTTC.

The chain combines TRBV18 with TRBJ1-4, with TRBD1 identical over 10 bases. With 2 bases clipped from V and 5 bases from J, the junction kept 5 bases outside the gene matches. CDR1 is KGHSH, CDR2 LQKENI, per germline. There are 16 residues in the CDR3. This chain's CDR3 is CASSPRQGAKNEKLFF. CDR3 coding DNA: TGTGCCAGCTCACCAAGACAGGGGGCGAAGAATGAAAAACTGTTTTTT.

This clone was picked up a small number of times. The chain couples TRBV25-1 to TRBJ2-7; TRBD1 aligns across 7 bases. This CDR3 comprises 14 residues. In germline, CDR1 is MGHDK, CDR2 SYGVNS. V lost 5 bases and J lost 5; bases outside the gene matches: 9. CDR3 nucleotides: TGTGCCAGCAGTTCTCCAACAGGGGCGGACGAGCAGTACTTC. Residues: CASSSPTGADEQYF.

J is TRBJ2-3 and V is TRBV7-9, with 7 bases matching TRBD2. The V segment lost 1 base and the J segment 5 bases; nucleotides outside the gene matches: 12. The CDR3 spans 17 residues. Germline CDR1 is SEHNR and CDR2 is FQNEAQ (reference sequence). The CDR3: CASSLVGTSELRDTQYF. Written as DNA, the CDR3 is TGTGCCAGCAGCTTAGTAGGTACTAGCGAATTACGAGATACGCAGTATTTT.

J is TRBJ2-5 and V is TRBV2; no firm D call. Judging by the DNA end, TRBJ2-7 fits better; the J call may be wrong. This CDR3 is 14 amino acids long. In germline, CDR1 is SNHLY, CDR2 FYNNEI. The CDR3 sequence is CASRVTEASYEQYF. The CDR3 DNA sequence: TGTGCCAGCAGAGTAACCGAAGCATCCTACGAGCAGTACTTC.

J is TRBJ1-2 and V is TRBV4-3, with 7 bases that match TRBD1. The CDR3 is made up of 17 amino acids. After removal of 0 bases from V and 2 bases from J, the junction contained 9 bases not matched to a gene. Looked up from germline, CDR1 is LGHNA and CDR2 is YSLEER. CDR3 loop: CASSQDLGGDTNYGYTF. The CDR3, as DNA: TGCGCCAGCAGCCAAGATTTAGGGGGCGACACCAACTATGGCTACACCTTC.

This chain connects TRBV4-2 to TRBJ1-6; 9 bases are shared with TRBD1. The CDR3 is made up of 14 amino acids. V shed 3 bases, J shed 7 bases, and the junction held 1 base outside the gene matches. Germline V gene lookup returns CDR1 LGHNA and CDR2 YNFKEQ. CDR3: CASSQGQGNSPLHF. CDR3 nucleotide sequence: TGTGCCAGCAGCCAGGGACAGGGCAATTCACCCCTCCACTTT.

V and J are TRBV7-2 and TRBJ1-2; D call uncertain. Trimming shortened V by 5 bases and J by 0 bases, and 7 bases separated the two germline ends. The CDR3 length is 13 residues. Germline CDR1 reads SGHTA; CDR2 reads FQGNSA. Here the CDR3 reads CASSQGANYGYTF. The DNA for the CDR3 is TGTGCCAGCAGCCAAGGAGCTAACTATGGCTACACCTTC.

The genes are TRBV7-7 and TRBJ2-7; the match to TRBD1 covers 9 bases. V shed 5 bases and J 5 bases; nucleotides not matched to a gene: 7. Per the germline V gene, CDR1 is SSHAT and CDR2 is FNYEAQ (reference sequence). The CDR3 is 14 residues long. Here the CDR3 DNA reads TGTGCCAGCAGCCGCCGGGACAGGGACGACGAGCAGTACTTC. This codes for CASSRRDRDDEQYF.

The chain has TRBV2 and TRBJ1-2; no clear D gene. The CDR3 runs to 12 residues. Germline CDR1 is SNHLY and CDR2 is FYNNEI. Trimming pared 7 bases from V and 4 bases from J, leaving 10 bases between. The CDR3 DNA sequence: TGTGCCAGCACCGAGTGGAGCTATGGCTACACCTTC. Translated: CASTEWSYGYTF.

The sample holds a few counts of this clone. The CDR3: CATSRDPVSGTGDGYTF. The DNA for the CDR3 is TGTGCCACCAGCAGAGACCCAGTCTCTGGGACAGGGGACGGCTACACCTTC. The chain employs TRBV15 and TRBJ1-2; 10 bases map to TRBD1. Germline CDR1 reads LNHNV; CDR2 reads YYDKDF (reference sequence). There are 17 residues in the CDR3. Trimming took 0 bases from V and 8 from J; bases not matched to a gene: 12.

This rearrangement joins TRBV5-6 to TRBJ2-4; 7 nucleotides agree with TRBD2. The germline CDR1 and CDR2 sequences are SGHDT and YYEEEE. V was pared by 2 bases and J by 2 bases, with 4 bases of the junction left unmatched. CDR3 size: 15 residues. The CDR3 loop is CASSFRLATKNIQYF. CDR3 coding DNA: TGTGCCAGCAGCTTCCGACTAGCAACCAAAAACATTCAGTACTTC.